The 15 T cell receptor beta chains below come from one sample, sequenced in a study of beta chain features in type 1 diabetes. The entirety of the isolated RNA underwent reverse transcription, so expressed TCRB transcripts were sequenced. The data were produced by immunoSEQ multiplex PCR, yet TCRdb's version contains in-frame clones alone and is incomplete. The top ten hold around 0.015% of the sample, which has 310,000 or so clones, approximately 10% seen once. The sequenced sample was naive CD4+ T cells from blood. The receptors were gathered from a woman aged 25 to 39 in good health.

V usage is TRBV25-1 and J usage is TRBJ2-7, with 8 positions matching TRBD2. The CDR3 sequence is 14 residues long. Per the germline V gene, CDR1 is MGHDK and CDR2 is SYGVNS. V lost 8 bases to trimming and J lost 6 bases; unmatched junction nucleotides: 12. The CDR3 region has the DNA TGTGCCAGCGGTAGCGGGGTTCCGGGCGGCGAGCAGTACTTC. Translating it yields CASGSGVPGGEQYF.

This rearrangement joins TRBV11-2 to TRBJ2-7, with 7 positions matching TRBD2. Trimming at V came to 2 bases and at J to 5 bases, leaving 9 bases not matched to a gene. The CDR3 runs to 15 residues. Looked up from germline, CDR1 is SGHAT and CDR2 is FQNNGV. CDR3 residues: CASSLTVGGQDEQYF. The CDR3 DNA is TGTGCCAGCAGCTTAACCGTGGGAGGGCAAGACGAGCAGTACTTC.

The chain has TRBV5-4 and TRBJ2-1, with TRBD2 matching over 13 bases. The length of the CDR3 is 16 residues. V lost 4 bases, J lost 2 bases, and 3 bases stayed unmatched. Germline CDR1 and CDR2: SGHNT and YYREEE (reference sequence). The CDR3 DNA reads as TGTGCCAGCAGCCGGGGACTAGCGGGAACCTACAATGAGCAGTTCTTC. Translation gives CASSRGLAGTYNEQFF.

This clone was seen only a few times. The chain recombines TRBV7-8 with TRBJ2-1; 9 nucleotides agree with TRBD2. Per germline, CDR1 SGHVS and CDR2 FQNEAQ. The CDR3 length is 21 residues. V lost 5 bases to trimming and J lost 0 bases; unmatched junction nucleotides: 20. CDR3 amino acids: CASSVSRPAGGRLSSYNEQFF. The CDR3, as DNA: TGTGCCAGCAGCGTCAGCCGTCCAGCGGGAGGTAGATTAAGCTCCTACAATGAGCAGTTCTTC. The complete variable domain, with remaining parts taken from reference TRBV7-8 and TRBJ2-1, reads GAGVSQSPRYKVAKRGQDVALRCDPISGHVSLFWYQQALGQGPEFLTYFQNEAQLDKSGLPSDRFFAERPEGSVSTLKIQRTQQEDSAVYLCASSVSRPAGGRLSSYNEQFFGPGTRLTVL.

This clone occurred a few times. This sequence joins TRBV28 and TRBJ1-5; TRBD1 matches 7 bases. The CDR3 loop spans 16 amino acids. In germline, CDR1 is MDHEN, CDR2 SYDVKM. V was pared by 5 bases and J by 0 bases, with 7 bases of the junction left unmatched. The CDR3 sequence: CASSAGQFLSNQPQHF. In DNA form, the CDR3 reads TGTGCCAGCAGTGCGGGACAGTTCCTTAGCAATCAGCCCCAGCATTTT.

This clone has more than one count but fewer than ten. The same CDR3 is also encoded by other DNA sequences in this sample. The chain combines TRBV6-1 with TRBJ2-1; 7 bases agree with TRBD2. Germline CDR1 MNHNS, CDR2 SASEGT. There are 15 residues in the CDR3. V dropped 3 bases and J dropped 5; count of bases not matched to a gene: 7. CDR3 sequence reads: CASSDRTSGNNEQFF. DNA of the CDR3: TGTGCCAGCAGTGACAGGACTAGTGGAAACAATGAGCAGTTCTTC.

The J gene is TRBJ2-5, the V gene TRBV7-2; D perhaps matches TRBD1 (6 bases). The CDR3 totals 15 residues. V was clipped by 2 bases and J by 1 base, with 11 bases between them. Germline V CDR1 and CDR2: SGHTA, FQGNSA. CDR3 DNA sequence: TGTGCCAGCAGCTTAAGGGGACAAGTCCAAGAGACCCAGTACTTC. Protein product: CASSLRGQVQETQYF.

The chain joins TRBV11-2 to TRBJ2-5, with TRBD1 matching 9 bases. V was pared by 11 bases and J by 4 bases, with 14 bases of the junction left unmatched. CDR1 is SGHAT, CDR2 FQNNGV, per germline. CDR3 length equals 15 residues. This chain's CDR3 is CAATQGQGRGETQYF. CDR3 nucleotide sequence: TGTGCCGCTACACAGGGACAGGGTCGGGGAGAGACCCAGTACTTC.

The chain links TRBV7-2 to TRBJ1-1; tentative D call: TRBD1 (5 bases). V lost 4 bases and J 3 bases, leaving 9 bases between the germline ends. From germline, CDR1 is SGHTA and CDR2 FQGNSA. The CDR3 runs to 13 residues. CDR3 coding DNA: TGTGCCAGCAGCTCCAGCAGGGACACTGAAGCTTTCTTT. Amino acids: CASSSSRDTEAFF.

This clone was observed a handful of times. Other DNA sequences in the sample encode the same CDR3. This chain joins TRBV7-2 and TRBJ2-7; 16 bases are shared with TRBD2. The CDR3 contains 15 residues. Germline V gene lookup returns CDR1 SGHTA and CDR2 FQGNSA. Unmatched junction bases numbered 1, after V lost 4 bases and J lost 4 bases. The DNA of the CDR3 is TGTGCCAGCAGCTCGGGACTAGCGGGAGGGTACGAGCAGTACTTC. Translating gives CASSSGLAGGYEQYF.

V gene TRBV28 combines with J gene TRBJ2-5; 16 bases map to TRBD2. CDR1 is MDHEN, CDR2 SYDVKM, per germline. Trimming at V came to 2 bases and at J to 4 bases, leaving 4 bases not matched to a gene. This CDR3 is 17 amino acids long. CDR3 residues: CASSLPGTSGRGETQYF. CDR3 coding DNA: TGTGCCAGCAGTTTACCCGGGACTAGCGGGAGGGGAGAGACCCAGTACTTC.

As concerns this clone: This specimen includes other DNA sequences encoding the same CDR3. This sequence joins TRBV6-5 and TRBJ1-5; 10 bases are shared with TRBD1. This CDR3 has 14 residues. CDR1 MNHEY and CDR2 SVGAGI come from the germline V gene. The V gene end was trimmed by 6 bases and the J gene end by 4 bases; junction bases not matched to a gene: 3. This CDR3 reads CASSPGQGNQPQHF. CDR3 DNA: TGTGCCAGCAGCCCGGGACAGGGGAATCAGCCCCAGCATTTT.

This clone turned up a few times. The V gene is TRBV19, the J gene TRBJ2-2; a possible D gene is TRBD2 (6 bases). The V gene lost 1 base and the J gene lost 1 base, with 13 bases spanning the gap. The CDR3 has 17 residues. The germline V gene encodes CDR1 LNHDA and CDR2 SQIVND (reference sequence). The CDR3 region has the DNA TGTGCCAGTAGTATAGGTCGGCGGGGCCGGAACACCGGGGAGCTGTTTTTT. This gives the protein CASSIGRRGRNTGELFF.

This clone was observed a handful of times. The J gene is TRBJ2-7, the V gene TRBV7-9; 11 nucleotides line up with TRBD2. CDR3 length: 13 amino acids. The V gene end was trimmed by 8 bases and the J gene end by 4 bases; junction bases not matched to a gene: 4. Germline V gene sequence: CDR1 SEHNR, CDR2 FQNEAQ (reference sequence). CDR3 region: CASSTSGSYEQYF. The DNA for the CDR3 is TGTGCCAGCTCTACTAGCGGGAGTTACGAGCAGTACTTC.

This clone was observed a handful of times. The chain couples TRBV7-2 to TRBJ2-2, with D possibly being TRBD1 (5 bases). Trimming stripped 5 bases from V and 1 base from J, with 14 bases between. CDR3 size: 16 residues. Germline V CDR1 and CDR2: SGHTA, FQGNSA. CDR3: CASSQHWGQNTGELFF. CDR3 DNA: TGTGCCAGCAGCCAACACTGGGGCCAGAACACCGGGGAGCTGTTTTTT.